This T cell receptor (beta chain) was found in a study of cytotoxic CD8 clonotypes in ibrutinib-treated CLL. About the research overall: A mean of around 270,000 productive templates and tens of thousands of productive rearrangements was obtained per sample. Overall study results and limits: Baseline clonality exceeded age-matched healthy donors and tracked circulating CD8+ T-cell counts.

This clone occurred a few times. Its specificity is unknown. TCRdb keeps only in-frame clones here, not all; method: immunoSEQ multiplex PCR. Of 300,000 or so clones listed, about 61% are singletons. The source material was PBMCs, sampled after 36 months of ibrutinib treatment. The sequence was obtained from a human donor with chronic lymphocytic leukemia.

Written as DNA, the CDR3 is TGTGCCAGCAGCGGGACAGGGAACCGCAATCAGCCCCAGCATTTT. Translating gives CASSGTGNRNQPQHF. The chain employs TRBV11-2 and TRBJ1-5, with 9 bases aligning to TRBD1. Trimming at V came to 5 bases and at J to 2 bases, leaving 4 bases not matched to a gene. Germline V gene sequence: CDR1 SGHAT, CDR2 FQNNGV. This CDR3 has 15 residues.